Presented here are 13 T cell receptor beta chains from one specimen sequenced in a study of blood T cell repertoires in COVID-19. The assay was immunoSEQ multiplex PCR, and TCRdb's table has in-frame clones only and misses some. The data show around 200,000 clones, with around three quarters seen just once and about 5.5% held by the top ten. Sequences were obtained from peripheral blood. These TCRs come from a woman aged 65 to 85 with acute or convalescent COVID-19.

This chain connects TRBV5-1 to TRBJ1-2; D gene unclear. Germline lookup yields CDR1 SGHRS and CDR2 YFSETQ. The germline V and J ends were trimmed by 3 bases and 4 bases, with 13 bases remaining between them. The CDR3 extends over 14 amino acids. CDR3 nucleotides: TGCGCCAGCAGCTCCGAGGTGGGAGGCTATGGCTACACCTTC. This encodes CASSSEVGGYGYTF. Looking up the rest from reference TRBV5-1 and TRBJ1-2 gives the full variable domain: KAGVTQTPRYLIKTRGQQVTLSCSPISGHRSVSWYQQTPGQGLQFLFEYFSETQRNKGNFPGRFSGRQFSNSRSEMNVSTLELGDSALYLCASSSEVGGYGYTFGSGTRLTVV.

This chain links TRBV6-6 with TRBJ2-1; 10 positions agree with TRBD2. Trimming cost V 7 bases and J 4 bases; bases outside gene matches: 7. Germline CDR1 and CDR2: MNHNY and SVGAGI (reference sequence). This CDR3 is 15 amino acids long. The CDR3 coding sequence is TGTGCCAGCAACCCAGCGGGAGGGGGGTACAATGAGCAGTTCTTC. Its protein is CASNPAGGGYNEQFF.

This CDR3 is CASSSGTTGAGYEQYF. The CDR3 nucleotides read TGCGCCAGCAGCTCAGGTACGACGGGAGCGGGCTACGAGCAGTACTTC. This chain joins TRBV5-1 and TRBJ2-7, with TRBD2 as a possible D gene (6 bases). The V end was cut by 3 bases, the J end by 3 bases, with 19 bases between. Germline-derived CDR1 and CDR2 are SGHRS and YFSETQ. This CDR3 region has 16 residues.

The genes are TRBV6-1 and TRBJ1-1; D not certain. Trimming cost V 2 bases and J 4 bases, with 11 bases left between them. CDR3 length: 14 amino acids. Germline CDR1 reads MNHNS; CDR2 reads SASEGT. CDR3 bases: TGTGCCAGCAGTGAATACGGGGTAGGCACTGAAGCTTTCTTT. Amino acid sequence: CASSEYGVGTEAFF.

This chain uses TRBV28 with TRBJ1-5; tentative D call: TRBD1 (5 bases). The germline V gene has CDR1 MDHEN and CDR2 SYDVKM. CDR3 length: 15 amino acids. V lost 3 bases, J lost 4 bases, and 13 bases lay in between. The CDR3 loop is CASSFRGSKNQPQHF. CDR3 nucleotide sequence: TGTGCCAGCAGTTTCCGGGGGTCAAAGAATCAGCCCCAGCATTTT. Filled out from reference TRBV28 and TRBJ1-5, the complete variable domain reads DVKVTQSSRYLVKRTGEKVFLECVQDMDHENMFWYRQDPGLGLRLIYFSYDVKMKEKGDIPEGYSVSREKKERFSLILESASTNQTSMYLCASSFRGSKNQPQHFGDGTRLSIL.

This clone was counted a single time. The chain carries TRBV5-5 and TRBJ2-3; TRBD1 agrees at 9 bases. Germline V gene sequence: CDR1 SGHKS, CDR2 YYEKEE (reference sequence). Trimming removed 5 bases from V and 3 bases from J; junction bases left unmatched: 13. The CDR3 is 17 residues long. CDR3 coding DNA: TGTGCCAGCAGTACCCTCCGCGCGGGACAGGGAACAGATACGCAGTATTTT. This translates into CASSTLRAGQGTDTQYF. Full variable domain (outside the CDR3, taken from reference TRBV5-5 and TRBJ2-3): DAGVTQSPTHLIKTRGQQVTLRCSPISGHKSVSWYQQVLGQGPQFIFQYYEKEERGRGNFPDRFSARQFPNYSSELNVNALLLGDSALYLCASSTLRAGQGTDTQYFGPGTRLTVL.

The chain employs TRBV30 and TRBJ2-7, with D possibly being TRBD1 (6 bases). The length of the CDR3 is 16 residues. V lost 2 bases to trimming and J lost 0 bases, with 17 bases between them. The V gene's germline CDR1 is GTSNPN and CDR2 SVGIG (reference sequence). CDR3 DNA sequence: TGTGCCTGGAGTCTCGGAGGACAGACGAGCTCCTACGAGCAGTACTTC. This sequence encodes CAWSLGGQTSSYEQYF.

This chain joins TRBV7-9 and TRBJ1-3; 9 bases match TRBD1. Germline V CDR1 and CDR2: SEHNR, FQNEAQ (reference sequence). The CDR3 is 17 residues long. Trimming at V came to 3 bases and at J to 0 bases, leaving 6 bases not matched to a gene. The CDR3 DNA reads TGTGCCAGCAGCTTCGGGACAGGGTATTACTCTGGAAACACCATATATTTT. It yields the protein CASSFGTGYYSGNTIYF.

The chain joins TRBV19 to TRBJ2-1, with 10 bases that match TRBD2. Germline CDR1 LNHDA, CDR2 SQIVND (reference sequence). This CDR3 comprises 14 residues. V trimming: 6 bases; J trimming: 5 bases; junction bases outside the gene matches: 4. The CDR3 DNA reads TGTGCCAGTAGGGCTAGCGGGAGTAACAATGAGCAGTTCTTC. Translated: CASRASGSNNEQFF.

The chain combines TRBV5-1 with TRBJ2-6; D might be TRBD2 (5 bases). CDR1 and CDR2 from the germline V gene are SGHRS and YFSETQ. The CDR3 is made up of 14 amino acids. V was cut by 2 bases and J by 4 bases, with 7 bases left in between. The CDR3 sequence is CASSLLAGANVLTF. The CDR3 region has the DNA TGCGCCAGCAGCTTATTAGCGGGGGCCAACGTCCTGACTTTC.

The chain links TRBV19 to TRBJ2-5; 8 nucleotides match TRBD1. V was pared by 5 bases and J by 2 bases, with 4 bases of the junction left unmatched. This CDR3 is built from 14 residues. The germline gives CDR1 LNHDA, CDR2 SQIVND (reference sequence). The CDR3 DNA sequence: TGTGCCAGTAGTCGAGGACAGGGTCAAGAGACCCAGTACTTC. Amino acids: CASSRGQGQETQYF. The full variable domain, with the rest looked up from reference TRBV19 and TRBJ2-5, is DGGITQSPKYLFRKEGQNVTLSCEQNLNHDAMYWYRQDPGQGLRLIYYSQIVNDFQKGDIAEGYSVSREKKESFPLTVTSAQKNPTAFYLCASSRGQGQETQYFGPGTRLLVL.

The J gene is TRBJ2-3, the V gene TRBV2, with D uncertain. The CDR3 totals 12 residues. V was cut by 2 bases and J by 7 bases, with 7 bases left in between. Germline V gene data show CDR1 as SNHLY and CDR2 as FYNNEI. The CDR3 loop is CASSESGNTQYF. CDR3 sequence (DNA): TGTGCCAGCAGTGAATCGGGTAATACGCAGTATTTT.

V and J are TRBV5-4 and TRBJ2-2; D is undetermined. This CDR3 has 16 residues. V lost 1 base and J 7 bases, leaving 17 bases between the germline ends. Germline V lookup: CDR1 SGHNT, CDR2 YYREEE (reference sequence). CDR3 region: CASSLSSRSPIGELFF. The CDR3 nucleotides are TGTGCCAGCAGCTTGTCCTCCAGGTCCCCAATCGGGGAGCTGTTTTTT.